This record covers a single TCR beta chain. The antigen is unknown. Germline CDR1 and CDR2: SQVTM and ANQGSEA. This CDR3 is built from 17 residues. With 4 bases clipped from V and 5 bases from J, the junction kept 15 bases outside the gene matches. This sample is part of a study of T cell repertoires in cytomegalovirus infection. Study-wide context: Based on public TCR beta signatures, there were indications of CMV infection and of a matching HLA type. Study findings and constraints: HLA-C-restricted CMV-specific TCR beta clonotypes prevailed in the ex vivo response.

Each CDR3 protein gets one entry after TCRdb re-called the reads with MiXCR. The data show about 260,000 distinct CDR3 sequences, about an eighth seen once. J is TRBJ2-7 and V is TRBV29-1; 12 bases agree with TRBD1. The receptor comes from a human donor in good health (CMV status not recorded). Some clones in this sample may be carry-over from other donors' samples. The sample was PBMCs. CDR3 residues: CSVVIVPGQGARDEQYF. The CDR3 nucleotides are TGCAGCGTTGTAATAGTCCCGGGACAGGGGGCAAGGGACGAGCAGTACTTC.